The T cell receptor (beta chain) under discussion was sequenced for a study of T cell responses to AZD1222 COVID-19 vaccine listed by TCRdb under 2021. Study-level background: AZD1222 recipients given second doses at about 4 weeks or at about 12 weeks were pooled, since spike-specific TCR depth and breadth were not found to differ between the two schedules. A total of 233 trial participants underwent TCR sequencing, of whom around 200 received two doses of AZD1222 and 26 received two doses of the MenACWY control vaccine. Trial participants were enrolled by age into 18-55, 56-69 and 70-plus year subgroups, with around 140, 26 and 57 TCR-sequenced participants respectively.

The time point label of this sample denotes: baseline before first vaccination. Vaccinee samples came from UK trials COV001 and COV002, including a single-blind randomized controlled phase 2/3 trial of AZD1222 (ChAdOx1 nCoV-19) in healthy adults. For TCRbeta chain sequencing, PBMC samples from trial participants were taken at day 0 and at day 28 after the second dose. What the research found in general, with its limitations: No day 14 peak-response samples were available, so repertoires were characterized only after the peak T cell response. The 56-69-year group was small, and its depth increase did not reach significance, likely because of low power. Nearly half of unique spike-specific TCRs reportedly recognized epitopes outside regions mutated in the B.1.351 and B.1.1.7 variants. Participants were mostly white British, with more females than males. The authors suggested clonal diversity may have been underestimated. Conclusions about previously exposed vaccinees were limited because only a handful of AZD1222 recipients were SARS-CoV-2 seropositive at baseline. Spike-specific TCR breadth and depth rose significantly after two AZD1222 doses compared with day 0 and with MenACWY recipients. CD4 TCRs associated with the vaccine covered the entire spike protein, and the dominant responses were in regions 160-218 and 743-854.

The CDR3 runs 15 residues from the cysteine to the phenylalanine. Only the CDR3 DNA stays, 45 bases, in frame from base 1. Relative to germline, V is 1 base shorter and J is 14 bases shorter, with 18 bases between their ends. CDR1 SGHAT and CDR2 FQDESV were looked up in the germline V gene (reference sequence). For this clone: Its antigen remains unidentified. Base-call qualities are not available, and no considerably larger clone is one nucleotide away.

The CDR3 regions of human TCRbeta chains were analyzed by immunosequencing. Per the authors' processing: TCRs in the repertoires were matched against a reference library of SARS-CoV-2-specific TCRs that had been generated with the MIRA antigen-specificity platform. Breadth meant the fraction of unique TCRs that were SARS-CoV-2-associated, whereas depth meant the fraction of total T cells that were SARS-CoV-2-associated. Using the MIRA data, each spike-specific TCR was assigned both to the spike region to which the TCR was reactive and to a CD4 or CD8 class. Log10-transformed breadth and depth values were compared by one-way ANOVA with Sidak's multiple comparisons tests. In TCRdb, the immuneACCESS table is reduced to in-frame sequences with V and J assigned. These tables do not hold every clone; where another copy was compared, an unresolved V gene accounts for under half, and the others remain unexplained. V and J calls and clone size come straight from that table; D and trimming were deduced from the DNA. Present in this sample are over 150,000 clones, 88% of which were seen just once. The ten largest clones take up more than 5.5% of the sample.

The chain joins TRBV11-1 to TRBJ1-6; the D gene lacks a confident call. The sequence came from an adult in good health. The material sequenced was peripheral blood, taken on day 0 of AZD1222 vaccination. The nucleotide sequence reads TGTGCCAGCAGCTTAGATAAGGGCCAGCGTCGGACCCTCCACTTT. The resulting protein is CASSLDKGQRRTLHF.